Listed below are T cell receptor beta chains from one sample, sequenced in a study of spatial heterogeneity in lung cancer. TCRdb re-derived calls from the 5' RACE reads in MiXCR, one entry per CDR3 protein. In the table there are roughly 9,800 distinct CDR3 sequences, 4.5% to 7% of which are singletons. The input for sequencing was PBMCs, taken at surgery. The source of these receptors is a male donor with early-stage non-small cell lung cancer. CDR3s include the opening cysteine and the closing phenylalanine or tryptophan. A D gene is named only where the DNA matches it firmly.

NA,TRBV20-1,CSAPVLPAQDTQYF
TRBD1,TRBV23-1,CASSHPPRTGGSTDTQYF
TRBD1,TRBV5-1,CASSPNTGDTGELFF
NA,TRBV6-2/TRBV6-3,CASSPFSGNYEQYF
NA,TRBV11-2,CASSTGTPRTDTQYF
NA,TRBV7-9,CASSPTSQSGNTIYF
TRBD2,TRBV6-2/TRBV6-3,CASSRGLAGARNIQYF
NA,TRBV20-1,CSARTDEQYF
NA,TRBV5-1,CASSTGTLGNEQFF
TRBD2,TRBV20-1,CSASASGRHNEQFF
NA,TRBV5-1,CASSFGPTGLEQYF
NA,TRBV29-1,CSVDRGSTDTQYF
NA,TRBV12-3/TRBV12-4,CASSLDVGNQPQHF
TRBD1,TRBV2,CASTRGQVTGELFF
TRBD1,TRBV7-3,CASSPHRDSGPGKLFF
NA,TRBV20-1,CSARAGLPGEQYF
NA,TRBV28,CASSTGPPMDGYTF
TRBD1,TRBV10-3,CAIRTGQNANTGELFF
TRBD2,TRBV29-1,CSGGREAGEQFF
TRBD1,TRBV12-3/TRBV12-4,CVRTGMNTEAFF
NA,TRBV4-2,CAAARDPGISGNTIYF
NA,TRBV27,CASSLSGAYEQYF
NA,TRBV5-1,CASSLEGHVSDEQYF
NA,TRBV12-3/TRBV12-4,CASRMDLDTGELFF
TRBD2,TRBV5-4,CASSGSTSWGNNEQFF
NA,TRBV29-1,CSVDARSSYNEQFF
TRBD2,TRBV9,CASSAPGSGSKDEQFF
TRBD2,TRBV11-2,CASSLGPSGGLTDTQYF
NA,TRBV7-9,CASSMGGSNEKLFF
NA,TRBV20-1,CSAPLPRLNYGYTF
NA,TRBV5-1,CASSLEPGNDPGANVLTF
TRBD1,TRBV7-6,CASSPPGTGSTDTQYF
TRBD2,TRBV2,CASGRTSSYNEQFF
TRBD1,TRBV12-3/TRBV12-4,CASSFAGTGDGEQFF
TRBD2,TRBV7-2,CASSVEPPGLAGSSEQFF
NA,TRBV6-8,CASRTWTAKQETQYF
NA,TRBV29-1,CSAELVAETQYF
NA,TRBV12-3/TRBV12-4,CASSLKGMNTEAFF
TRBD2,TRBV7-2,CASSLGGLQETQYF
TRBD2,TRBV6-6,CASSNRYGGVPGELFF
TRBD1,TRBV20-1,CSVPDRDYGYTF
TRBD2,TRBV3-1,CASSRATSVDTQYF
TRBD1,TRBV7-3,CASSYLPGTGGTGELFF
NA,TRBV4-3,CASSQEVAGANVLTF
NA,TRBV20-1,CSAEAGNYGYTF
NA,TRBV29-1,CSVKVWTANTEAFF
TRBD1,TRBV28,CASASPGQGNIQYF
NA,TRBV5-6,CASGLPGRETQYF
NA,TRBV6-2/TRBV6-3,CASSYRTGSSGANVLTF
NA,TRBV7-2,CASSIQDSAEAFF
NA,TRBV20-1,CSASSQGSGANVLTF
NA,TRBV11-2,CASSPPGILTDTQYF
NA,TRBV29-1,CSGSTGNTEAFF
NA,TRBV6-2/TRBV6-3,CASKRSLIYEQYF
NA,TRBV28,CASGKTVTYEQYF
NA,TRBV12-3/TRBV12-4,CASSRQGLGTEAFF
NA,TRBV7-2,CASSLARRGTPDTQYF
TRBD1,TRBV18,CASAQGDHEKLFF
NA,TRBV7-2,CASSRVSGDTQYF
NA,TRBV29-1,CSIIRGGDAKNIQYF